This T cell receptor beta chain was captured in a study of technical replicates of blood from several donors. Assay used: immunoSEQ multiplex PCR; TCRdb lists only in-frame clones, some missing. The sample yields 60,000 to 90,000 clones, just under 95% seen once. With 7 bases clipped from V and 4 bases from J, the junction kept 8 bases outside the gene matches. The V gene's germline CDR1 is SQVTM and CDR2 ANQGSEA. The CDR3 is 14 amino acids. This receptor was taken from a human donor in good health. J is TRBJ2-3 and V is TRBV29-1, with 10 positions matching TRBD1. The sequencing input was T cells isolated from PBMCs. This CDR3 reads CSAAPGTGADTQYF. The CDR3 coding sequence is TGCAGCGCCGCTCCGGGGACAGGGGCAGATACGCAGTATTTT.